Shown below are 4 T cell receptor beta chains from a single sample sequenced in a study of vaccination and CD4 T cells after COVID-19. Treatment denoted: approximately 9-day PBMC culture with coronavirus spike peptide pools or control peptides (ViraFEST assay). These receptors have no known antigen. Scientists ran DNA taken from cultured CD4+ T cells through the Oncomine TCR Beta short-read assay for sequencing. TCRdb independently ran MiXCR on the PCR reads; one entry per CDR3 protein. The table records 7,100 or so distinct CDR3 sequences, 73% of them present only once. The material sequenced was CD4+ T cells from blood, cultured in vitro. The receptors were sampled from a human donor who had recovered from COVID-19.

The V gene is TRBV9, the J gene TRBJ1-1; tentatively, D is TRBD1 (5 bases). The CDR3 totals 16 residues. Trimming shortened V by 2 bases and J by 0 bases, and 14 bases separated the two germline ends. The germline gives CDR1 SGDLS, CDR2 YYNGEE. The CDR3 sequence: CASSVSSRGMNTEAFF. Here the CDR3 DNA reads TGTGCCAGCAGCGTTAGCTCCCGGGGCATGAACACTGAAGCTTTCTTT.

The CDR3: CSALWTSGIYEQYF. The CDR3 nucleotides are TGCAGTGCCCTGTGGACTAGCGGGATCTACGAGCAGTACTTC. The chain joins TRBV20-1 to TRBJ2-7; the match to TRBD2 covers 12 bases. Germline V gives CDR1 DFQATT, CDR2 SNEGSKA (reference sequence). Trimming removed 6 bases from V and 3 bases from J; junction bases left unmatched: 6. This CDR3 contains 14 residues.

In DNA, the CDR3 is TGCAGTGCTCCTCTCAGAGATACTGGAAACACCATATATTTT. Protein sequence: CSAPLRDTGNTIYF. The chain couples TRBV20-1 to TRBJ1-3; no clear D. The CDR3 consists of 14 residues. Germline V gene data show CDR1 as DFQATT and CDR2 as SNEGSKA (reference sequence). Trimming left V 5 bases short and J 2 bases short, with 13 bases between.

Within the sample, this clonotype is medium-sized. This chain links TRBV20-1 with TRBJ1-5; 10 nucleotides align to TRBD1. The CDR3 spans 15 residues. J lost 6 bases, V lost 1 base, and 6 bases had no gene match. Germline assignment: CDR1 DFQATT and CDR2 SNEGSKA (reference sequence). DNA for the CDR3: TGCAGTGCTAGAGGGGGGACAGGGGTCAGTCAGCCCCAGCATTTT. Protein sequence: CSARGGTGVSQPQHF.